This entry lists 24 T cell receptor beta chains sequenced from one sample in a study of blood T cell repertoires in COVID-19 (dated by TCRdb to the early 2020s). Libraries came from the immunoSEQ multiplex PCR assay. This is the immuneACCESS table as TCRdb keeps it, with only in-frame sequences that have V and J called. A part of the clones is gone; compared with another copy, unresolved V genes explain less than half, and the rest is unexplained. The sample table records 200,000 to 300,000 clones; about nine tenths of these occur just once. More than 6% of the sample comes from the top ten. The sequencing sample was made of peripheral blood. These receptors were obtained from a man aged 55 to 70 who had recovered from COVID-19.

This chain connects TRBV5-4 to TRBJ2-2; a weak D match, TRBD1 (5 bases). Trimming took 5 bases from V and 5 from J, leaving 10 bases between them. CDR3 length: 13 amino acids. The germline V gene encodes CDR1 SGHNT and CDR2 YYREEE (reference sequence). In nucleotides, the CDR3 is TGTGCCAGCAGTATAGGGGTTACCGGGGAGCTGTTTTTT. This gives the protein CASSIGVTGELFF. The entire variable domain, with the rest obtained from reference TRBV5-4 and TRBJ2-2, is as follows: ETGVTQSPTHLIKTRGQQVTLRCSSQSGHNTVSWYQQALGQGPQFIFQYYREEENGRGNFPPRFSGLQFPNYSSELNVNALELDDSALYLCASSIGVTGELFFGEGSRLTVL.

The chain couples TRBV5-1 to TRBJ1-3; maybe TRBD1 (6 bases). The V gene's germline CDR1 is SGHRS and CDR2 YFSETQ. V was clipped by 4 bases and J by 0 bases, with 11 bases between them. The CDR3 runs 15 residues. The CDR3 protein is CASSPRGGSGNTIYF. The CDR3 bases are TGCGCCAGCAGCCCTAGAGGGGGCTCTGGAAACACCATATATTTT.

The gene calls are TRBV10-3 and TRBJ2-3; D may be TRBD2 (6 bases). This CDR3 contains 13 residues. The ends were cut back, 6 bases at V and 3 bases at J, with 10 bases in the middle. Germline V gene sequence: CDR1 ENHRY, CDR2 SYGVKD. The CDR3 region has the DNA TGTGCCATCAGGAGTGGGGGGACAGATACGCAGTATTTT. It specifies CAIRSGGTDTQYF.

CDR3 in amino acids: CASSQEPRGRAWAFF. DNA for the CDR3: TGTGCCAGCAGCCAAGAACCCAGGGGACGCGCTTGGGCTTTCTTT. This sequence joins TRBV3-1 (or the pseudogene TRBV3-2) and TRBJ1-1; D perhaps matches TRBD1 (6 bases). The CDR3 has 15 residues. Germline CDR1 LGHDT, CDR2 YNNKEL (reference sequence). Trimming took 0 bases from V and 11 from J, leaving 19 bases between them.

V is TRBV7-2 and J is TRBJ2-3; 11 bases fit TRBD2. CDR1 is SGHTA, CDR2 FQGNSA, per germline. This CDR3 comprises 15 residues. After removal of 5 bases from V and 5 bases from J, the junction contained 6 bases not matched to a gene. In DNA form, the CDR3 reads TGTGCCAGCAGCAGTAGCGGGGGGGCCTTAGATACGCAGTATTTT. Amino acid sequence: CASSSSGGALDTQYF.

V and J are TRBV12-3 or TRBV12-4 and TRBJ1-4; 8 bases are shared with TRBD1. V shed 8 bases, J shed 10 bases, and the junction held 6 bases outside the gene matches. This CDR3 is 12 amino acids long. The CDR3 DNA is TGTGCCAGCGCCTTTGGACAGGGAAAACTGTTTTTT. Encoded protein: CASAFGQGKLFF.

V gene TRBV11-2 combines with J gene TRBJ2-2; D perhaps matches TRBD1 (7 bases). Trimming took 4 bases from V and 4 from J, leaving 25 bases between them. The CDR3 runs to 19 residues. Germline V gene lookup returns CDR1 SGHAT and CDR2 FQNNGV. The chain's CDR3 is CASSSLFDSRRGRTGELFF. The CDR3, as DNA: TGTGCCAGCAGCTCTTTATTTGACAGTCGGAGGGGGCGCACCGGGGAGCTGTTTTTT. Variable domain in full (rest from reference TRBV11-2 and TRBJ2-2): EAGVAQSPRYKIIEKRQSVAFWCNPISGHATLYWYQQILGQGPKLLIQFQNNGVVDDSQLPKDRFSAERLKGVDSTLKIQPAKLEDSAVYLCASSSLFDSRRGRTGELFFGEGSRLTVL.

The CDR3 spells CASSVGDRVNYGYTF. The CDR3 DNA reads TGTGCCAGCAGCGTTGGGGACAGGGTGAATTATGGCTACACCTTC. The chain recombines TRBV9 with TRBJ1-2; 9 bases map to TRBD1. J was trimmed by 5 bases and V by 2 bases; bases with no gene match: 7. The CDR3 sequence is 15 residues long. From germline, CDR1 is SGDLS and CDR2 YYNGEE. Full variable domain (missing parts from reference TRBV9 and TRBJ1-2): DSGVTQTPKHLITATGQRVTLRCSPRSGDLSVYWYQQSLDQGLQFLIQYYNGEERAKGNILERFSAQQFPDLHSELNLSSLELGDSALYFCASSVGDRVNYGYTFGSGTRLTVV.

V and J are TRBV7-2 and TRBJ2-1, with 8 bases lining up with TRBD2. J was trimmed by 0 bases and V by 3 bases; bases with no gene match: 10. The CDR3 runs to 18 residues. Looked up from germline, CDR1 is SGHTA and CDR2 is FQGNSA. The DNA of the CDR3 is TGTGCCAGCAGCTTGAGAGCGGGGGACTCCAGCTCCTACAATGAGCAGTTCTTC. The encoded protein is CASSLRAGDSSSYNEQFF.

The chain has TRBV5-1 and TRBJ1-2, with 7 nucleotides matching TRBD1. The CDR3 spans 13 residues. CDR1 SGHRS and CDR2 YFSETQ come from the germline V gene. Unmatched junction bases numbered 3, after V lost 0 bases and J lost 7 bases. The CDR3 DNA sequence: TGCGCCAGCAGCTTGGGACAGGGTTCTGGCTACACCTTC. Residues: CASSLGQGSGYTF.

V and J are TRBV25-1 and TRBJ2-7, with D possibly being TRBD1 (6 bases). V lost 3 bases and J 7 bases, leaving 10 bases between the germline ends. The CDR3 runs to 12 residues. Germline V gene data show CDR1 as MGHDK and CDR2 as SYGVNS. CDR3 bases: TGTGCCAGCAGTGAGCAGGGACAAGAGCAGTACTTC. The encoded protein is CASSEQGQEQYF.

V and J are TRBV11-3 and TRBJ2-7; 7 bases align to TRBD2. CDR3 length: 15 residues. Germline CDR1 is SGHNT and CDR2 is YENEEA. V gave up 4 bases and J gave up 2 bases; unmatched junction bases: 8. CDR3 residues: CASSSGASGAYEQYF. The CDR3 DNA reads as TGTGCCAGCAGCTCCGGAGCTAGCGGTGCCTACGAGCAGTACTTC. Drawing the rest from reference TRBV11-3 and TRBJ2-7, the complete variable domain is EAGVVQSPRYKIIEKKQPVAFWCNPISGHNTLYWYLQNLGQGPELLIRYENEEAVDDSQLPKDRFSAERLKGVDSTLKIQPAELGDSAVYLCASSSGASGAYEQYFGPGTRLTVT.

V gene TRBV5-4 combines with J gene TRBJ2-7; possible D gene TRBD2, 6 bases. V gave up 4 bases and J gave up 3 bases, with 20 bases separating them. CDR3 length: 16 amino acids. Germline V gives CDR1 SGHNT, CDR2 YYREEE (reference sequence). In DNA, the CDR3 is TGTGCCAGCAGCCCCCAACCGACTAGTTCTGGCTACGAGCAGTACGTC. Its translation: CASSPQPTSSGYEQYV.

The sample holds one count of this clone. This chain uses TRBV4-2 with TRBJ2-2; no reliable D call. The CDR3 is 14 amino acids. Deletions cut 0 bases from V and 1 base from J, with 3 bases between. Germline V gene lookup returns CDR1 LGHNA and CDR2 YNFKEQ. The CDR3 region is CASSQDKNTGELFF. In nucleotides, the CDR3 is TGTGCCAGCAGCCAAGACAAGAACACCGGGGAGCTGTTTTTT.

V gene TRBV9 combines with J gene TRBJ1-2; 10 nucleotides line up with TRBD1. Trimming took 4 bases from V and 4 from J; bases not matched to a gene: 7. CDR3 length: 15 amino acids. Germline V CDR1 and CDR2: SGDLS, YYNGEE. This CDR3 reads CASSQRDRGAYGYTF. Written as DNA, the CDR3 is TGTGCCAGCAGCCAACGGGACAGGGGAGCCTATGGCTACACCTTC. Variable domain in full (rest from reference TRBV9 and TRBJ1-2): DSGVTQTPKHLITATGQRVTLRCSPRSGDLSVYWYQQSLDQGLQFLIQYYNGEERAKGNILERFSAQQFPDLHSELNLSSLELGDSALYFCASSQRDRGAYGYTFGSGTRLTVV.

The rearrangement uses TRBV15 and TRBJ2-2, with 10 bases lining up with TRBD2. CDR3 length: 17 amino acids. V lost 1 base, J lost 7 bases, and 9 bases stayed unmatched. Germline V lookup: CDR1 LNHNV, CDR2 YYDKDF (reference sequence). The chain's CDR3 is CATSRGTSGASGGELFF. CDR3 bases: TGTGCCACCAGCAGAGGTACTAGCGGGGCCTCGGGCGGGGAGCTGTTTTTT.

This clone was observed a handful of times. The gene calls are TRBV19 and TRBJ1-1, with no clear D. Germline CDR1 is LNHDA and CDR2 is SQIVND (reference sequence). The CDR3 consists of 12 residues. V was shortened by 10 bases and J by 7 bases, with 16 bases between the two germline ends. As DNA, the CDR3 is TGTGCCACCTTAAACGCCCGGGGTGAAGCTTTCTTT. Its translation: CATLNARGEAFF.

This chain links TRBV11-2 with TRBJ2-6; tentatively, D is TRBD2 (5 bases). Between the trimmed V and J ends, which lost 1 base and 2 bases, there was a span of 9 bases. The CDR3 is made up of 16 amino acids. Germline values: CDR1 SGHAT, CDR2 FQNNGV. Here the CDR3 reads CASSLGGLPGANVLTF. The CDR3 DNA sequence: TGTGCCAGCAGCTTAGGAGGGCTCCCTGGGGCCAACGTCCTGACTTTC. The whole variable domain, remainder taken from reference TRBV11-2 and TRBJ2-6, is EAGVAQSPRYKIIEKRQSVAFWCNPISGHATLYWYQQILGQGPKLLIQFQNNGVVDDSQLPKDRFSAERLKGVDSTLKIQPAKLEDSAVYLCASSLGGLPGANVLTFGAGSRLTVL.

The CDR3 spells CASSVGGRETQYF. As DNA, the CDR3 is TGTGCCAGCAGCGTAGGGGGGAGGGAGACCCAGTACTTC. The J gene is TRBJ2-5, the V gene TRBV9; possible D gene TRBD2, 6 bases. CDR1 and CDR2 (germline): SGDLS, YYNGEE. The CDR3 has 13 residues. Trimming removed 0 bases from V and 5 bases from J, with 8 bases in between.

DNA for the CDR3: TGTGCCAGCAGCTACAGGGGTCCGGACGAGCAGTACTTC. Protein product: CASSYRGPDEQYF. This chain links TRBV11-3 with TRBJ2-7; 7 bases agree with TRBD1. Germline loops: CDR1 SGHNT, CDR2 YENEEA. The CDR3 runs to 13 residues. Losses at the gene ends were 4 bases for V and 5 bases for J; bases not matched to a gene: 5.

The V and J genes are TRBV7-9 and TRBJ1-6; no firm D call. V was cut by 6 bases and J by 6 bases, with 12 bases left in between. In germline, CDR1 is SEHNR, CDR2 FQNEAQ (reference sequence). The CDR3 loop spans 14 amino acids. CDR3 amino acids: CASRKLGLNSPLHF. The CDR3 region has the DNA TGTGCCAGCAGGAAGCTTGGACTTAATTCACCCCTCCACTTT.

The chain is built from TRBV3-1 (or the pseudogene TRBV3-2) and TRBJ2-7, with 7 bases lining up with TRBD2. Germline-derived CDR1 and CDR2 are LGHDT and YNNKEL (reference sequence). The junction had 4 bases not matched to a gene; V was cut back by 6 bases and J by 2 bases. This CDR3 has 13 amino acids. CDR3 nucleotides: TGTGCCAGCAGTCTAGCGGTAACCTACGAGCAGTACTTC. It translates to CASSLAVTYEQYF.

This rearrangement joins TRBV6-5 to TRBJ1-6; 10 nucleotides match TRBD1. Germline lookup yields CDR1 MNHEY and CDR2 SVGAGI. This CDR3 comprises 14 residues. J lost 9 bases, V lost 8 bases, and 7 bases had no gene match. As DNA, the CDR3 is TGTGCCAGCGCGGAGGGACAGGGGCCTTCACCCCTCCACTTT. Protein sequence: CASAEGQGPSPLHF.

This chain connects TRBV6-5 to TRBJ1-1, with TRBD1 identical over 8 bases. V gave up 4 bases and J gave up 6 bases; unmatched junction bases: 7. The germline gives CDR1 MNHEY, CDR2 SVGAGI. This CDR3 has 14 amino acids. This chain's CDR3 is CASSLNRGGAEAFF. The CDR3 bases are TGTGCCAGCAGTTTGAACAGGGGGGGCGCTGAAGCTTTCTTT.